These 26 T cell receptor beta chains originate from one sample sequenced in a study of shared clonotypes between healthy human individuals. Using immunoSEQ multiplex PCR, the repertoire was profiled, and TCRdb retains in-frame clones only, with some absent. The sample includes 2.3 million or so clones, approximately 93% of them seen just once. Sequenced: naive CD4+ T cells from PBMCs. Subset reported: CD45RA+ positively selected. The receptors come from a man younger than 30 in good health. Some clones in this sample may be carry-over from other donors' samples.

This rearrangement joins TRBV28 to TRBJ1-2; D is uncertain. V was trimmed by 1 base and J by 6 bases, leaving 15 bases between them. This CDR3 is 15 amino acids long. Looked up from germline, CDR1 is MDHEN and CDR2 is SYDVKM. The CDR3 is CASSLSGGLVNGYTF. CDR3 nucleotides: TGTGCCAGCAGTTTATCTGGCGGCCTGGTGAATGGCTACACCTTC.

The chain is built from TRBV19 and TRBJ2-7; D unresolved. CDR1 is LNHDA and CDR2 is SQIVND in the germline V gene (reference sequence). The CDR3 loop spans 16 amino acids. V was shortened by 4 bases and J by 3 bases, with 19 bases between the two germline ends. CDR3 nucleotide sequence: TGTGCCAGTAGTAAGAGGCCCTCCAGGACCTACTACGAGCAGTACTTC. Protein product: CASSKRPSRTYYEQYF.

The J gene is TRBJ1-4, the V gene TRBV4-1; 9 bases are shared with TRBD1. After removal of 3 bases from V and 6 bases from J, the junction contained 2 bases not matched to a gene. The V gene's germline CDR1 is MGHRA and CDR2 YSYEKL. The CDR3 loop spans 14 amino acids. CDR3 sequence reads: CASSQGQGHEKLFF. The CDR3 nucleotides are TGCGCCAGCAGCCAGGGACAGGGACATGAAAAACTGTTTTTT.

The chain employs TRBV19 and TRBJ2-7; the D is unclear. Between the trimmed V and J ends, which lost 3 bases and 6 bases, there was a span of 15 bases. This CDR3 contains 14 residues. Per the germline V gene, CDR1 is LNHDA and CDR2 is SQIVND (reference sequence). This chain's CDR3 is CASSITTRRGEQYF. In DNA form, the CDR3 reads TGTGCCAGTAGTATCACCACAAGACGAGGCGAGCAGTACTTC.

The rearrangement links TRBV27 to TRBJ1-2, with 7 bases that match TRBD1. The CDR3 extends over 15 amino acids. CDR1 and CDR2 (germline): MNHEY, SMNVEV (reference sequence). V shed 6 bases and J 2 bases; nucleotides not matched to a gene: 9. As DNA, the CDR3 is TGTGCCAGCAGGTCCGGGACAGCTGGGAACTATGGCTACACCTTC. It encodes CASRSGTAGNYGYTF.

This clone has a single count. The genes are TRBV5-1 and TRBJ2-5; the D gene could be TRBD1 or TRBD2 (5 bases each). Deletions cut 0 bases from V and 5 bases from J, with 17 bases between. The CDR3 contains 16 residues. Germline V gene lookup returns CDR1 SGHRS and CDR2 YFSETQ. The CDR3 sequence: CASSLAGTSSGETQYF. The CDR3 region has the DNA TGCGCCAGCAGCTTGGCCGGGACCTCCTCGGGGGAGACCCAGTACTTC.

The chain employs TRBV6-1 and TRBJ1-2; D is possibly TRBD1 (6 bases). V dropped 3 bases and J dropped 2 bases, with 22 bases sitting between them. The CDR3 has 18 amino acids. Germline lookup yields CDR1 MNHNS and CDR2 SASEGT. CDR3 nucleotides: TGTGCCAGCAGTGAGATCGGAATCGGACAGACATCCAACTATGGCTACACCTTC. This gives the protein CASSEIGIGQTSNYGYTF.

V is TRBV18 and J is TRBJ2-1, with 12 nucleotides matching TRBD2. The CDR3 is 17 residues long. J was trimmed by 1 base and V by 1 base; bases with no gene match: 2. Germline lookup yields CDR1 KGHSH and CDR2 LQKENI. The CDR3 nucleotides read TGTGCCAGCTCACCACGGGGGACTAGCGGGTCCTACAATGAGCAGTTCTTC. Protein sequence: CASSPRGTSGSYNEQFF.

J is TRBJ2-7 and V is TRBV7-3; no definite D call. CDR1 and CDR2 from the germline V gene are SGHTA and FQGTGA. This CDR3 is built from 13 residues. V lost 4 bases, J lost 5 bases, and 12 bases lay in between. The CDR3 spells CASSSQSSDEQYF. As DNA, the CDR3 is TGTGCCAGCAGCTCCCAGAGTTCGGACGAGCAGTACTTC.

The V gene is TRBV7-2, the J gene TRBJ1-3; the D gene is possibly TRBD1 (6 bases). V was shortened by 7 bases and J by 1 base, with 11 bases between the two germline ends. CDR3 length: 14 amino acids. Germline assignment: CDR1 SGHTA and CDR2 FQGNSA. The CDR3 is CASKLGGSGNTIYF. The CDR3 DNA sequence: TGTGCCAGCAAGTTAGGGGGTTCTGGAAACACCATATATTTT.

The CDR3: CASSLFLLGSTDTQYF. The CDR3 region has the DNA TGCGCCAGCAGCTTGTTTCTGCTGGGGAGCACAGATACGCAGTATTTT. The gene calls are TRBV5-1 and TRBJ2-3, with unresolved D. Per germline, CDR1 SGHRS and CDR2 YFSETQ. This CDR3 region has 16 residues. Trimming cost V 1 base and J 0 bases, with 12 bases left between them.

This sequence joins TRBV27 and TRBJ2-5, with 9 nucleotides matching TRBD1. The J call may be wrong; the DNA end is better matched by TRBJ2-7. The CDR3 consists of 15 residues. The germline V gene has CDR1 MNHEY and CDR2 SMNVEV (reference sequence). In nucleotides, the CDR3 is TGTGCCAGCAGATATGGGGGGACAGGGTCCTACGAGCAGTACTTC. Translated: CASRYGGTGSYEQYF.

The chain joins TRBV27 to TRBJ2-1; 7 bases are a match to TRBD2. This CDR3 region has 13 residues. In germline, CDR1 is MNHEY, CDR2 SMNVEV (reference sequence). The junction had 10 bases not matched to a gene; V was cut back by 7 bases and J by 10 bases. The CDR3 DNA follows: TGTGCCAGCAATCAGCGGGGCCTCTCAGAGCAGTTCTTC. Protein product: CASNQRGLSEQFF.

The chain's CDR3 is CASSLASTSGDNEQFF. The CDR3 DNA reads as TGCGCCAGCAGCTTGGCCTCTACTAGCGGTGACAATGAGCAGTTCTTC. The genes are TRBV5-1 and TRBJ2-1; 8 positions agree with TRBD2. The CDR3 length is 16 residues. Germline CDR1 SGHRS, CDR2 YFSETQ. The junction had 7 bases not matched to a gene; V was cut back by 0 bases and J by 5 bases.

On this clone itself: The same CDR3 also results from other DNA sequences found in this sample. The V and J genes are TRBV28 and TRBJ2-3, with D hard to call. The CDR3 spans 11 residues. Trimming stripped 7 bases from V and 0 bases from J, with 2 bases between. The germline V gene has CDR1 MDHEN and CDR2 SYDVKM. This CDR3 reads CASKSTDTQYF. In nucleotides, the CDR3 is TGTGCCAGCAAGAGCACAGATACGCAGTATTTT.

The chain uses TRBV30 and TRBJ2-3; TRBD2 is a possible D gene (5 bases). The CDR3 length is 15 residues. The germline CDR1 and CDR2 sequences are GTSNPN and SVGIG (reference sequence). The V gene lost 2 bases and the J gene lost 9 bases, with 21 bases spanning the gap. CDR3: CAWSWVARRGWTQYF. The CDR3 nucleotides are TGTGCCTGGAGTTGGGTCGCCCGACGAGGGTGGACGCAGTATTTT.

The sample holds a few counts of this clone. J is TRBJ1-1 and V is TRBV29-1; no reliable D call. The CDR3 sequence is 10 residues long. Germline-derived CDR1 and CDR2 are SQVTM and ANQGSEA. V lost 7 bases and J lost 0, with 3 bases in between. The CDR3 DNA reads TGCAGCGGCCTGAACACTGAAGCTTTCTTT. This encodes CSGLNTEAFF.

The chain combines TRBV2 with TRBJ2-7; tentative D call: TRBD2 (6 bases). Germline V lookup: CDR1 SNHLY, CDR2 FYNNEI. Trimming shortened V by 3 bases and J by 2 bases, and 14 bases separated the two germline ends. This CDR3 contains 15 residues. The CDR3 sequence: CASSEGLSRAYEQYF. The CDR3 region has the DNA TGTGCCAGCAGTGAGGGACTTTCCAGGGCCTACGAGCAGTACTTC. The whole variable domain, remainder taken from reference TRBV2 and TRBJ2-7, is EPEVTQTPSHQVTQMGQEVILRCVPISNHLYFYWYRQILGQKVEFLVSFYNNEISEKSEIFDDQFSVERPDGSNFTLKIRSTKLEDSAMYFCASSEGLSRAYEQYFGPGTRLTVT.

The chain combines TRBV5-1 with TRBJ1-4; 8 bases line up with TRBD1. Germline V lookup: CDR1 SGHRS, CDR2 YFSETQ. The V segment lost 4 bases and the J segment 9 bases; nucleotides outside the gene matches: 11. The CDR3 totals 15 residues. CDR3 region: CASSPEGQGYQKLFF. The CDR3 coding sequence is TGCGCCAGCAGCCCGGAAGGACAGGGCTATCAAAAACTGTTTTTT.

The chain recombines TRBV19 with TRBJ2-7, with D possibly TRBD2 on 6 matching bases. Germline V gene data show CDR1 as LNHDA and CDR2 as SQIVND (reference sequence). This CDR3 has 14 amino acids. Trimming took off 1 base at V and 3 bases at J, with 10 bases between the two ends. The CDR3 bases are TGTGCCAGTAGTATAGCCGGGGGTTTCTACGAGCAGTACTTC. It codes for CASSIAGGFYEQYF.

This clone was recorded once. This chain's CDR3 is CASSQGRGSNGYTF. In DNA, the CDR3 is TGTGCCAGCAGCCAAGGTCGGGGCTCTAATGGCTACACCTTC. The chain is built from TRBV14 and TRBJ1-2; TRBD1 might be the D (5 bases). This CDR3 is built from 14 residues. The germline V gene encodes CDR1 SGHDN and CDR2 FVKESK. V was pared by 1 base and J by 6 bases, with 12 bases between.

The CDR3 sequence: CASSWPLAEQETQYF. CDR3 DNA: TGCGCCAGCAGCTGGCCCCTAGCAGAGCAAGAGACCCAGTACTTC. The chain is built from TRBV5-1 and TRBJ2-5; tentatively, D is TRBD2 (5 bases). The CDR3 length is 15 residues. Trimming shortened V by 3 bases and J by 2 bases, and 14 bases separated the two germline ends. Germline lookup yields CDR1 SGHRS and CDR2 YFSETQ.

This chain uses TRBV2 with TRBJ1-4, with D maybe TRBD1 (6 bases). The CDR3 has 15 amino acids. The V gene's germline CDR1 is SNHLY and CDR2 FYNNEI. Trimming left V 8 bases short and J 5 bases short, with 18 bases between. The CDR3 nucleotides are TGTGCCAGCGGTCGGGAGGGCCAGGGGAATGAAAAACTGTTTTTT. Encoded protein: CASGREGQGNEKLFF.

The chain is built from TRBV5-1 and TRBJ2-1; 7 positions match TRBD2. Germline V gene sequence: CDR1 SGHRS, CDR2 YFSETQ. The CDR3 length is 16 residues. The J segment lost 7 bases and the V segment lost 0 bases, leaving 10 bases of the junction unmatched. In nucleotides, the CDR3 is TGCGCCAGCAGCTTGGACCGGGGCGGGAGTGGGAATGAGCAGTTCTTC. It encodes CASSLDRGGSGNEQFF. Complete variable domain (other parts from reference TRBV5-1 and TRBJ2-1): KAGVTQTPRYLIKTRGQQVTLSCSPISGHRSVSWYQQTPGQGLQFLFEYFSETQRNKGNFPGRFSGRQFSNSRSEMNVSTLELGDSALYLCASSLDRGGSGNEQFFGPGTRLTVL.

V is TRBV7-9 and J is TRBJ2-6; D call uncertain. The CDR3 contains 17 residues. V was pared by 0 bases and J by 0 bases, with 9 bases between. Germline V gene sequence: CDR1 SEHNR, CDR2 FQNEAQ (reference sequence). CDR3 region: CASSLAAGFSGANVLTF. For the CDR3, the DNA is TGTGCCAGCAGCTTAGCGGCTGGTTTCTCTGGGGCCAACGTCCTGACTTTC.

This CDR3 is CASSIGQYSEQYF. CDR3 sequence (DNA): TGCGCCAGCAGCATAGGACAGTACAGCGAGCAGTACTTC. The rearrangement links TRBV5-1 to TRBJ2-7; D is perhaps TRBD1 (6 bases). The V gene's germline CDR1 is SGHRS and CDR2 YFSETQ. This CDR3 has 13 residues. The V end was cut by 4 bases, the J end by 6 bases, with 14 bases between.